A single sample is the source of the 22 T cell receptor beta chains below, sequenced in a study of CD8 T cells in Susac syndrome. With random hexamers, roughly 0.45 to 1 ug RNA was reverse transcribed. Each CDR3 protein is one row after TCRdb ran MiXCR on the immunoSEQ multiplex PCR reads. The data contain under 200,000 distinct CDR3 sequences, roughly 92% of them singletons. Sequencing used CD4+ T cells from PBMCs. The source of these receptors is a human donor with Susac syndrome.

This clonotype is a singleton in its sample. The chain links TRBV18 to TRBJ1-6; 8 nucleotides agree with TRBD1. Germline CDR1 is KGHSH and CDR2 is LQKENI. Trimming at V came to 6 bases and at J to 6 bases, leaving 10 bases not matched to a gene. The CDR3 is 16 amino acids. CDR3 sequence: CASSPNSGQANSPLHF. In DNA, the CDR3 is TGTGCCAGCTCGCCAAACTCGGGACAGGCTAATTCACCCCTCCACTTT.

The chain recombines TRBV5-4 with TRBJ2-7; 7 positions agree with TRBD2. Germline V gives CDR1 SGHNT, CDR2 YYREEE (reference sequence). Trimming cost V 0 bases and J 3 bases; bases outside gene matches: 6. CDR3 length: 15 amino acids. CDR3 amino acids: CASSLASSGYYEQYF. CDR3 DNA sequence: TGTGCCAGCAGCTTGGCGTCTAGCGGTTACTACGAGCAGTACTTC.

This sequence joins TRBV5-4 and TRBJ2-1; 12 nucleotides line up with TRBD2. The CDR3 consists of 15 residues. Germline CDR1 and CDR2: SGHNT and YYREEE (reference sequence). With V trimmed by 2 bases and J by 7 bases, 4 bases remained unmatched. The CDR3 DNA reads as TGTGCCAGCAGCTTCCGGACTAGCGGGGTAAATGAGCAGTTCTTC. Protein product: CASSFRTSGVNEQFF.

The rearrangement links TRBV29-1 to TRBJ2-1; 8 bases map to TRBD1. The CDR3 consists of 14 residues. The junction had 4 bases not matched to a gene; V was cut back by 6 bases and J by 0 bases. CDR1 SQVTM and CDR2 ANQGSEA come from the germline V gene. CDR3 nucleotide sequence: TGCAGCGTCCGGACAGGGCCCTCCTACAATGAGCAGTTCTTC. This sequence encodes CSVRTGPSYNEQFF.

J is TRBJ2-5 and V is TRBV5-4; 11 nucleotides agree with TRBD2. The CDR3 runs to 16 residues. Germline trimming cut 0 bases from V and 4 bases from J; bases unmatched to any gene: 5. Per germline, CDR1 SGHNT and CDR2 YYREEE (reference sequence). The CDR3 nucleotides read TGTGCCAGCAGCTTGGGGGTAGCGGGGGGGTTAGAGACCCAGTACTTC. Protein product: CASSLGVAGGLETQYF.

DNA of the CDR3: TGCAGTGCTAGATCGACAGGGGACCCTGGAAACACCATATATTTT. Encoded protein: CSARSTGDPGNTIYF. The chain recombines TRBV20-1 with TRBJ1-3, with 8 bases fitting TRBD1. V gave up 2 bases and J gave up 2 bases; unmatched junction bases: 5. This CDR3 is 15 amino acids long. Looked up from germline, CDR1 is DFQATT and CDR2 is SNEGSKA (reference sequence).

The chain uses TRBV20-1 and TRBJ1-1; TRBD1 is a possible D gene (6 bases). V was clipped by 5 bases and J by 4 bases, with 14 bases between them. This CDR3 contains 13 residues. Germline CDR1 reads DFQATT; CDR2 reads SNEGSKA (reference sequence). In DNA, the CDR3 is TGCAGTGCTGTAGTTACAGGGTTCACTGAAGCTTTCTTT. Its translation: CSAVVTGFTEAFF.

This rearrangement joins TRBV24-1 to TRBJ2-1, with TRBD1 as a possible D gene (5 bases). Germline loops: CDR1 KGHDR, CDR2 SFDVKD. Trimming stripped 4 bases from V and 5 bases from J, with 11 bases between. CDR3 length equals 14 residues. CDR3 sequence: CATSDPDRNNEQFF. In DNA form, the CDR3 reads TGTGCCACCAGTGACCCTGACAGAAACAATGAGCAGTTCTTC.

The chain links TRBV5-1 to TRBJ2-7; D remains unclear. The CDR3 length is 13 residues. The germline V gene has CDR1 SGHRS and CDR2 YFSETQ. Trimming took off 4 bases at V and 3 bases at J, with 11 bases between the two ends. The CDR3, as DNA: TGCGCCAGCAGCCCCCTTGGCGGCTACGAGCAGTACTTC. It is translated as CASSPLGGYEQYF.

V and J are TRBV7-9 and TRBJ2-3; 8 bases agree with TRBD2. V trimming: 2 bases; J trimming: 2 bases; junction bases outside the gene matches: 9. Germline lookup yields CDR1 SEHNR and CDR2 FQNEAQ (reference sequence). This CDR3 comprises 17 residues. CDR3 nucleotide sequence: TGTGCCAGCAGCTTACGCGGGGGGCCCCTTCCCACAGATACGCAGTATTTT. Protein product: CASSLRGGPLPTDTQYF.

This chain joins TRBV6-1 and TRBJ2-6; 12 bases match TRBD1. This CDR3 is built from 19 residues. The V gene end was trimmed by 6 bases and the J gene end by 4 bases; junction bases not matched to a gene: 13. Germline V gives CDR1 MNHNS, CDR2 SASEGT. For the CDR3, the DNA is TGTGCCAGCAGCCGTATGGGACAGGGGGCCCCTGGCGGGGCCAACGTCCTGACTTTC. This gives the protein CASSRMGQGAPGGANVLTF.

V gene TRBV30 combines with J gene TRBJ2-7, with a tentative D call TRBD1 (5 bases). Germline CDR1 is GTSNPN and CDR2 is SVGIG (reference sequence). V was pared by 0 bases and J by 2 bases, with 11 bases between. This CDR3 spans 14 amino acids. CDR3 coding DNA: TGTGCCTGGAGTGTGGGCCAGGGAACCTACGAGCAGTACTTC. This translates into CAWSVGQGTYEQYF.

This rearrangement joins TRBV25-1 to TRBJ1-4, with TRBD1 identical over 8 bases. The CDR3 sequence is 15 residues long. The germline V gene has CDR1 MGHDK and CDR2 SYGVNS. V trimming: 2 bases; J trimming: 8 bases; junction bases outside the gene matches: 7. CDR3 protein: CASSESQGAREKLFF. As DNA, the CDR3 is TGTGCCAGCAGTGAAAGCCAGGGGGCCCGAGAAAAACTGTTTTTT. Drawing the rest from reference TRBV25-1 and TRBJ1-4, the complete variable domain is EADIYQTPRYLVIGTGKKITLECSQTMGHDKMYWYQQDPGMELHLIHYSYGVNSTEKGDLSSESTVSRIRTEHFPLTLESARPSHTSQYLCASSESQGAREKLFFGSGTQLSVL.

The chain links TRBV2 to TRBJ2-3, with D uncertain. There are 14 residues in the CDR3. Germline CDR1 and CDR2: SNHLY and FYNNEI. Trimming cost V 6 bases and J 0 bases, with 10 bases left between them. CDR3 coding DNA: TGTGCCAGCAGCCAGACCTTAAGCACAGATACGCAGTATTTT. This codes for CASSQTLSTDTQYF.

The count of this clonotype is one. This chain joins TRBV20-1 and TRBJ2-7; perhaps TRBD2 as D (5 bases). Germline lookup yields CDR1 DFQATT and CDR2 SNEGSKA (reference sequence). V was shortened by 3 bases and J by 5 bases, with 11 bases between the two germline ends. The CDR3 consists of 12 residues. The CDR3 loop is CSARSGRDEQYF. In DNA, the CDR3 is TGCAGTGCTAGGTCCGGGCGGGACGAGCAGTACTTC.

This rearrangement joins TRBV5-4 to TRBJ2-7, with D perhaps TRBD1 (5 bases). CDR1 is SGHNT and CDR2 is YYREEE in the germline V gene (reference sequence). The V end was cut by 4 bases, the J end by 5 bases, with 10 bases between. This CDR3 comprises 12 residues. DNA for the CDR3: TGTGCCAGCAGCCGCGCAGGGAACGAGCAGTACTTC. The encoded protein is CASSRAGNEQYF.

The chain couples TRBV18 to TRBJ2-7, with 10 bases identical to TRBD2. J gave up 0 bases and V 3 bases, and 2 bases lay outside the gene matches. The CDR3 spans 15 residues. Per the germline V gene, CDR1 is KGHSH and CDR2 is LQKENI. The CDR3 sequence: CASSPRTSGSYEQYF. CDR3 coding DNA: TGTGCCAGCTCACCCCGGACTAGCGGCTCCTACGAGCAGTACTTC.

This chain connects TRBV10-3 to TRBJ1-6, with D perhaps matching TRBD1 (5 bases). V was cut by 6 bases and J by 9 bases, with 18 bases left in between. The CDR3 contains 15 residues. CDR1 ENHRY and CDR2 SYGVKD come from the germline V gene. CDR3 in amino acids: CAIRGDSSYGSPLHF. The CDR3 coding sequence is TGTGCCATCAGGGGCGACAGCTCATACGGTTCACCCCTCCACTTT.

The rearrangement links TRBV7-9 to TRBJ2-4; D remains ambiguous. Germline values: CDR1 SEHNR, CDR2 FQNEAQ (reference sequence). Trimming stripped 1 base from V and 1 base from J, with 11 bases between. The CDR3 spans 16 residues. DNA of the CDR3: TGTGCCAGCAGCTTAGAACTTGGTGGGGCCAAAAACATTCAGTACTTC. It codes for CASSLELGGAKNIQYF.

This sequence joins TRBV19 and TRBJ2-1; D is uncertain. V was clipped by 10 bases and J by 2 bases, with 9 bases between them. This CDR3 contains 12 residues. Germline V gene sequence: CDR1 LNHDA, CDR2 SQIVND (reference sequence). CDR3 residues: CATRAPYNEQFF. The CDR3 DNA sequence: TGTGCCACTCGGGCTCCCTACAATGAGCAGTTCTTC.

This chain links TRBV5-6 with TRBJ1-6; TRBD1 agrees at 7 bases. This CDR3 contains 14 residues. CDR1 and CDR2 from the germline V gene are SGHDT and YYEEEE. The V gene end was trimmed by 4 bases and the J gene end by 9 bases; junction bases not matched to a gene: 7. In nucleotides, the CDR3 is TGTGCCAGCAGCGCTCGGGACAGAGGTTCACCCCTCCACTTT. Translating it yields CASSARDRGSPLHF.

The chain employs TRBV5-6 and TRBJ2-1, with 7 bases matching TRBD1. CDR1 is SGHDT and CDR2 is YYEEEE in the germline V gene. This CDR3 is 15 amino acids long. Trimming took 3 bases from V and 4 from J; bases not matched to a gene: 7. Written as DNA, the CDR3 is TGTGCCAGCAGCTCTCTCGGGACAGCTTACAATGAGCAGTTCTTC. Residues: CASSSLGTAYNEQFF.